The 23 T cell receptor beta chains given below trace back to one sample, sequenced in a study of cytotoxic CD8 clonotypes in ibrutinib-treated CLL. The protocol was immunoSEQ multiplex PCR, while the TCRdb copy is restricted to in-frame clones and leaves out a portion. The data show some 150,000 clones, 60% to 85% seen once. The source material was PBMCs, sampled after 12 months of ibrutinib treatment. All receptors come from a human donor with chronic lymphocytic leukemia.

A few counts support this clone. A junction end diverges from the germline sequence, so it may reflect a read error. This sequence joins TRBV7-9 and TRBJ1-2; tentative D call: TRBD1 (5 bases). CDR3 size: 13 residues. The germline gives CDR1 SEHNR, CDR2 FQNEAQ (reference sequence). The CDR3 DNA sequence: TGTGCCAGCAGTTTAGACAGTTTTTTGGACTACACCTTC. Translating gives CASSLDSFLDYTF. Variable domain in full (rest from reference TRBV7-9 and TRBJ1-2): DTGVSQNPRHKITKRGQNVTFRCDPISEHNRLYWYRQTLGQGPEFLTYFQNEAQLEKSRLLSDRFSAERPKGSFSTLEIQRTEQGDSAMYLCASSLDSFLDYTFGSGTRLTVV.

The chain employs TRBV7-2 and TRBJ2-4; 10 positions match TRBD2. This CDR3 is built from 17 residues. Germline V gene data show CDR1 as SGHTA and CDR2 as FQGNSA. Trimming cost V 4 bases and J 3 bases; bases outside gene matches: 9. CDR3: CASSSQRGGLDKNIQYF. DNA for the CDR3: TGTGCCAGCAGCTCCCAGCGGGGGGGCTTGGACAAAAACATTCAGTACTTC. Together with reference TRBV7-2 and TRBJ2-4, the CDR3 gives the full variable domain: GAGVSQSPSNKVTEKGKDVELRCDPISGHTALYWYRQSLGQGLEFLIYFQGNSAPDKSGLPSDRFSAERTGGSVSTLTIQRTQQEDSAVYLCASSSQRGGLDKNIQYFGAGTRLSVL.

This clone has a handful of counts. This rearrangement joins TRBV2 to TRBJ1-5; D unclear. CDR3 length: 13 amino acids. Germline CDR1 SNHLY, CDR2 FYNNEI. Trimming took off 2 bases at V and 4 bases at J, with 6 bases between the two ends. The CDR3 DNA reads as TGTGCCAGCAGTGAATTCCGAAATCAGCCCCAGCATTTT. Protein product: CASSEFRNQPQHF.

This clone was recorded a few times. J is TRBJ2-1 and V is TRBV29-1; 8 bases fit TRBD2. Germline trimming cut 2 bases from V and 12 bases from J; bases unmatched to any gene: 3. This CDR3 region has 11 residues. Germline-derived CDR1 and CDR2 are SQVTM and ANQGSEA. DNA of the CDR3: TGCAGCGTTGAACGGAGCGGGGGGCAGTTCTTC. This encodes CSVERSGGQFF.

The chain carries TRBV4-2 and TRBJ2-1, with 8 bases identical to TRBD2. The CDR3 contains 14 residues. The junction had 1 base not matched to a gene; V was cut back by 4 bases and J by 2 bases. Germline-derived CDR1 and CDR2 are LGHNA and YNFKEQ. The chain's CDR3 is CASSRRGAYNEQFF. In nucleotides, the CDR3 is TGTGCCAGCAGCCGGCGGGGGGCCTACAATGAGCAGTTCTTC.

The CDR3 reads CFEGTKTYEQYF. DNA of the CDR3: TGTTTCGAGGGGACAAAGACCTACGAGCAGTACTTC. This chain joins TRBV19 and TRBJ2-7, with D maybe TRBD1 (6 bases). The CDR3 consists of 12 residues. Per the germline V gene, CDR1 is LNHDA and CDR2 is SQIVND (reference sequence).

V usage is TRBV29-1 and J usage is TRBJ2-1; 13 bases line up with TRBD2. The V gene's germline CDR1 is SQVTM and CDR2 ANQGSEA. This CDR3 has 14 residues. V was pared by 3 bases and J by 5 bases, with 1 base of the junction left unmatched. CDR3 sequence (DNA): TGCAGCGTTGATGGGACTAGCGGGGACAATGAGCAGTTCTTC. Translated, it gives CSVDGTSGDNEQFF.

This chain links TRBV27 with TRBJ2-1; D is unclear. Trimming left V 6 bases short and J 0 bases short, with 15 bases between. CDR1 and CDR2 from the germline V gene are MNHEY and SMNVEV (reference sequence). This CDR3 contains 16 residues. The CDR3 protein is CASSPLSVISYNEQFF. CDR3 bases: TGTGCCAGCAGCCCCCTGTCGGTGATCTCCTACAATGAGCAGTTCTTC.

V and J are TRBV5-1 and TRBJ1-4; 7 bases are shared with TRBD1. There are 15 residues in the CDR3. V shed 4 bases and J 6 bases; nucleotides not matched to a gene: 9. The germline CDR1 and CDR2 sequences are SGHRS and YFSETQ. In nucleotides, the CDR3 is TGCGCCAGCAGCGCAGGGACAGAATACCATGAAAAACTGTTTTTT. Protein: CASSAGTEYHEKLFF.

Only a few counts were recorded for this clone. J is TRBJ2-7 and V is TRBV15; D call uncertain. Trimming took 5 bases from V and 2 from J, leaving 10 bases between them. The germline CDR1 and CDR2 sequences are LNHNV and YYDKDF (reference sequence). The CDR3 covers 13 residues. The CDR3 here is CATSRVVTYEQYF. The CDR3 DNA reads TGTGCCACCAGCCGCGTTGTTACCTACGAGCAGTACTTC. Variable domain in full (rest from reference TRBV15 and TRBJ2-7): DAMVIQNPRYQVTQFGKPVTLSCSQTLNHNVMYWYQQKSSQAPKLLFHYYDKDFNNEADTPDNFQSRRPNTSFCFLDIRSPGLGDTAMYLCATSRVVTYEQYFGPGTRLTVT.

CDR3 protein: CASSPGIYEQYF. Written as DNA, the CDR3 is TGTGCCAGCAGCCCCGGAATCTACGAGCAGTACTTC. This chain links TRBV7-9 with TRBJ2-7; D gene unclear. Trimming removed 5 bases at V and 3 bases at J, with 8 bases between. The CDR3 length is 12 residues. Germline values: CDR1 SEHNR, CDR2 FQNEAQ (reference sequence).

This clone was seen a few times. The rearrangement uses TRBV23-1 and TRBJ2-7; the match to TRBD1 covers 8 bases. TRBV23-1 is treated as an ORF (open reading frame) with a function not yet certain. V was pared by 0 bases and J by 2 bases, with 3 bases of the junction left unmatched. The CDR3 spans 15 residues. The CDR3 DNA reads TGCGCCAGCAGTCAATCGGACAGGGCAACCTACGAGCAGTACTTC. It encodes CASSQSDRATYEQYF.

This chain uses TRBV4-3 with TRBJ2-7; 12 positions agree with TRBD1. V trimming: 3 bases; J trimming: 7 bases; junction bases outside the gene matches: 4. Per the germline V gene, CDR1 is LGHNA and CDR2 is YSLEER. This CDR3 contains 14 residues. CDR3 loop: CASSQGQGANEQYF. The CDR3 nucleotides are TGCGCCAGCAGCCAGGGACAGGGGGCGAATGAGCAGTACTTC.

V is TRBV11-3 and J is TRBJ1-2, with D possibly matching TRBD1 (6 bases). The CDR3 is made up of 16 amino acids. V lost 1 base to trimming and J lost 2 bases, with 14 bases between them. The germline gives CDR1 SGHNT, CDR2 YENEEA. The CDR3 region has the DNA TGTGCCAGCAGCTTAGGCTTTCCTCAGGGGAACTATGGCTACACCTTC. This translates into CASSLGFPQGNYGYTF.

CDR3 sequence: CASSHAGNYYEQYF. The CDR3 DNA reads as TGTGCCAGCTCACACGCAGGGAATTACTACGAGCAGTACTTC. The rearrangement joins TRBV18 to TRBJ2-7; TRBD1 might be the D (5 bases). Trimming removed 4 bases at V and 3 bases at J, with 13 bases between. The CDR3 consists of 14 residues. Germline loops: CDR1 KGHSH, CDR2 LQKENI.

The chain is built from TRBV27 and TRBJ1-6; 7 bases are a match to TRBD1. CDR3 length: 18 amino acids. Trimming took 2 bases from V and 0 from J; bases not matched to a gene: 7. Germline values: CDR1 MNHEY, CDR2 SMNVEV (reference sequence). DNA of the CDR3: TGTGCCAGCAGTTTAGAGGGACAGTGGAGCTCCTATAATTCACCCCTCCACTTT. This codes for CASSLEGQWSSYNSPLHF.

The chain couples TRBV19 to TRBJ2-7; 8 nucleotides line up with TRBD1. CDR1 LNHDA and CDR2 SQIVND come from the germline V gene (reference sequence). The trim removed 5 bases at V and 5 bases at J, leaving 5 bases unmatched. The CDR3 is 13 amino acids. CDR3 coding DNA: TGTGCCAGTAGTTACGACAGGGGCCACGAGCAGTACTTC. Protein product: CASSYDRGHEQYF.

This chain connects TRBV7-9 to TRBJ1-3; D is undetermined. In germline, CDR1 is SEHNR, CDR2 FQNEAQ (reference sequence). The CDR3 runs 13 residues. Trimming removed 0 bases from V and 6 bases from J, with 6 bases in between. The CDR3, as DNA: TGTGCCAGCAGCTTAGCAGGGTTAAACACCATATATTTT. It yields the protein CASSLAGLNTIYF.

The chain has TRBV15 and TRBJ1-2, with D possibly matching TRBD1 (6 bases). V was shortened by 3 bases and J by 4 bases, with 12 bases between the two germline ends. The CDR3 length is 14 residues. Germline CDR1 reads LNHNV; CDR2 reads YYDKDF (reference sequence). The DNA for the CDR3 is TGTGCCACCAGCAGGGGTGACAGGACCTATGGCTACACCTTC. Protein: CATSRGDRTYGYTF.

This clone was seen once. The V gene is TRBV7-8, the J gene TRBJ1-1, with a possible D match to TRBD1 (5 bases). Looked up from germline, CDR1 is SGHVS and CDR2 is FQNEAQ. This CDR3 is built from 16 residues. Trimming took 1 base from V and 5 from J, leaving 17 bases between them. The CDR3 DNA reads TGTGCCAGCAGCTTAGGAGCCTCAGGGTTCGGAACTGAAGCTTTCTTT. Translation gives CASSLGASGFGTEAFF.

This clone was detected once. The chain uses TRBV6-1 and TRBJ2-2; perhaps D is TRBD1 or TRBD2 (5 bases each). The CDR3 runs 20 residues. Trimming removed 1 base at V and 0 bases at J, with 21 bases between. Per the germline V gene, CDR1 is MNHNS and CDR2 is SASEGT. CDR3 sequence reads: CASSEVQFPGQITNTGELFF. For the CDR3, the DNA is TGTGCCAGCAGTGAAGTCCAGTTTCCGGGGCAGATAACGAACACCGGGGAGCTGTTTTTT.

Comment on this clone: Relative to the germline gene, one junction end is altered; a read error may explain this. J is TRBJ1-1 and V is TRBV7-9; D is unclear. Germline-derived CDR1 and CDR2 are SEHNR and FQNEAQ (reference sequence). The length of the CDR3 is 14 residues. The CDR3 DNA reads TGTGCCAGCAGTTTAGCCACCGTTATTACTGAAGCTTTCTTT. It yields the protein CASSLATVITEAFF.

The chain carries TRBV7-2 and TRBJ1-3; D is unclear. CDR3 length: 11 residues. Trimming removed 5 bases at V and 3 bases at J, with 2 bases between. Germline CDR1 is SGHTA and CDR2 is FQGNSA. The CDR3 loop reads CASSRGNTIYF. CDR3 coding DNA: TGTGCCAGCAGCCGTGGAAACACCATATATTTT.